This T cell receptor beta chain was identified in a study of radiotherapy plus CTLA-4 blockade in lung cancer. This table comes from immunoSEQ multiplex PCR, and its TCRdb copy is limited to in-frame clones, with some not included. The data contain fewer than 85,000 clones, around nine tenths of them singletons. CDR1 and CDR2 (germline): SGHAT, FQNNGV. The germline V and J ends were trimmed by 5 bases and 4 bases, with 6 bases remaining between them. The CDR3 length is 12 residues. This receptor was identified in a human donor with non-small cell lung cancer who had stable disease on radiotherapy plus ipilimumab. Sample: peripheral blood, taken from a patient treated with radiotherapy plus ipilimumab. J is TRBJ1-3 and V is TRBV11-2, with no clear D. CDR3 bases: TGTGCCAGCAGCCCTGCGGGAAACACCATATATTTT. Translation: CASSPAGNTIYF.